Given below is one T cell receptor (beta chain) in context. The antigen is undetermined. Purities in excess of 98% were seen in all sorted populations. This record belongs to a study of beta chain features in type 1 diabetes. Findings of the study overall: The similarity of naive, central memory and Treg TCRB repertoires appeared greater among patients than among healthy donors.

Investigators reverse transcribed all isolated RNA, so they sequenced expressed TCRB transcripts. Naive, central memory and regulatory T cell samples came to a mean of about 3.9 million reads. Repertoires were generated with immunoSEQ multiplex PCR, while TCRdb's copy carries only in-frame clones and drops some. This table has 350,000 to 450,000 clones, about 15% appearing once. The receptor's source is a man under 40 in good health. The sample was naive CD4+ T cells from blood.

The CDR3: CASSQDFGSGSNEQFF. The CDR3 nucleotides read TGCGCCAGCAGCCAAGATTTTGGCTCGGGGTCAAATGAGCAGTTCTTC. The chain has TRBV4-3 and TRBJ2-1; D might be TRBD2 (5 bases). V lost 0 bases and J lost 7, with 16 bases in between. Germline assignment: CDR1 LGHNA and CDR2 YSLEER. The CDR3 has 16 amino acids.